This is a list of T cell receptor beta chains from one sample in a study of T cells in Graves' hyperthyroidism and ophthalmopathy. TCRdb analysed the multiplex PCR reads with MiXCR anew, one entry per CDR3 protein. The profile shows fewer than 700,000 distinct CDR3 sequences, 15% to 20% of them singletons. The sequenced sample consisted of blood. The receptors were gathered from a woman younger than 30 with Graves' ophthalmopathy. Both conserved end residues are part of each CDR3. Fields, in order: clone size, D gene, J gene, V gene, CDR3 DNA, CDR3 protein. The D gene is left open where the match is weak. Not every row has a clone size; where given, it reads once, few, many or a size class.

many TRBD2 TRBJ2-1 TRBV7-7 TGTGCTAGCAGCTTGGATAGCGGGTCCAACAATGAGCAGTTCTTC CASSLDSGSNNEQFF
. TRBD1 TRBJ1-1 TRBV7-9 TGTGCCGGCAGCTTATTGGGACAGGGGATTGGAATGAACACTGAAGCTTTCTTT CAGSLLGQGIGMNTEAFF
many . TRBJ2-7 TRBV6-5 TGTGCCAGCAGTTACAGGGGTAATGCCTACGAGCAGTACTTC CASSYRGNAYEQYF
many . TRBJ1-1 TRBV5-6 TGTGCCAGCAGCCCACAGGGAGGTATTGAAGCTTTCTTT CASSPQGGIEAFF
many TRBD1 TRBJ2-7 TRBV27 TGTGCCAGCAGTCAATCCCCGCAGGGGGTTGCCTACGAGCAGTACTTC CASSQSPQGVAYEQYF
. . TRBJ2-5 TRBV2 TGTGCCAGCAGTTTGGCATTGGGCTTAGGAGAGACCCAGTACTTC CASSLALGLGETQYF
many . TRBJ2-5 TRBV28 TGTGCCAGCAGCTACTCCCGGAGCCGTGGGGAGACCCAGTACTTC CASSYSRSRGETQYF
. TRBD2 TRBJ2-7 TRBV19 TGTGCCAGTAGTATCAGCGGGGTCTCCTACGAGCAGTACTTC CASSISGVSYEQYF
many . TRBJ1-6 TRBV5-1 TGCGCCAGCAGCACCAGGGGAGGCAATTCACCCCTCCACTTT CASSTRGGNSPLHF
many TRBD1 TRBJ2-1 TRBV7-2 TGTGCCAGCAGCTTAAATTTGGGACAGGGGGCCAATGAGCAGTTCTTC CASSLNLGQGANEQFF
few . TRBJ1-5 TRBV7-2 TGTGCCAGCAGCTTAAGGGGGGGGGTAAGCAATCAGCCCCAGCATTTT CASSLRGGVSNQPQHF
few . TRBJ2-1 TRBV4-3 TGCGCCAGCAGCCAAAGGGTCTCCTACAATGAGCAGTTCTTC CASSQRVSYNEQFF
many . TRBJ1-1 TRBV11-3 TGTGCCAGCAGCTTTCCCAGGGGTGAAGCTTTCTTT CASSFPRGEAFF
many . TRBJ2-5 TRBV2 TGTGCCAGCAGTGATGGGTGGAAAGAGACCCAGTACTTC CASSDGWKETQYF
few . TRBJ2-5 TRBV7-2 TGTGCCAGCAGCTTAGGGCCGAAACAAGAGACCCAGTACTTC CASSLGPKQETQYF
many . TRBJ1-1 TRBV27 TGTGCCAGCAAACCCGACACGGCCCCTGAAGCTTTCTTT CASKPDTAPEAFF
. TRBD2 TRBJ2-3 TRBV7-9 TGTGCCAGCAGCTTAGTCGCTAGCGGGTCCCCCCCGGATACGCAGTATTTT CASSLVASGSPPDTQYF
many . TRBJ1-1 TRBV28 TGTGCCAGCAGTTTCCTTGGGGAAAGACGGTCTGAAGCTTTCTTT CASSFLGERRSEAFF
. . TRBJ1-1 TRBV27 TGTGCCAGCAGTCTGACCAGGAAGAACACTGAAGCTTTCTTT CASSLTRKNTEAFF
. TRBD2 TRBJ2-3 TRBV3-1 TGTGCCAGCAGCCAAGATAGGGGGGAGCGGGAGGATACAGATACGCAGTATTTT CASSQDRGEREDTDTQYF
. TRBD2 TRBJ2-1 TRBV7-9 TGTGCCAGCAGCTTAGCTGGAGCGGGGGGATACAATGAGCAGTTCTTC CASSLAGAGGYNEQFF
. TRBD1 TRBJ2-7 TRBV5-6 TGTGCCAGCAGCTTGCTAGGGGGCGAGGGCGAGCAGTACTTC CASSLLGGEGEQYF
. . TRBJ2-2 TRBV3-1 TGTGCCAGCAGTCGGACAGTCGATAACACCGGGGAGCTGTTTTTT CASSRTVDNTGELFF
many . TRBJ2-5 TRBV18 TGTGCCAGCTCACCCTGGGCCCAAGAGACCCAGTACTTC CASSPWAQETQYF
many TRBD1 TRBJ2-1 TRBV2 TGTGCCAGCAGCGCCGGACAGGCCAGCTACAATGAGCAGTTCTTC CASSAGQASYNEQFF
few . TRBJ2-1 TRBV4-3 TGCGCCAGCAGCCAAGATGTGGGACTCCAAAACAATGAGCAGTTCTTC CASSQDVGLQNNEQFF
many . TRBJ2-6 TRBV12-3/TRBV12-4 TGTGCCAGCAGGGAGGAAGGGTACTCTGGGGCCAACGTCCTGACTTTC CASREEGYSGANVLTF